The clone carrying this T cell receptor (beta chain) showed up just a few times. The antigen is undetermined. Reverse transcribing all isolated RNA meant expressed TCRB transcripts were sequenced. Clones were read by immunoSEQ multiplex PCR, and TCRdb kept only the in-frame ones, dropping some. The sample records about 150,000 clones, around 10% being singletons. This sample stems from a study of beta chain features in type 1 diabetes. Findings and limits, study-wide: Over-representation of high TCR-expressing cells was a possible consequence of cDNA sequencing. All four CD4+ subsets of Type 1 diabetes patients contained TCRB CDR3s that were moderately but significantly shorter. Any HLA type influence on TCRB rearrangement was left unresolved here.

This receptor was taken from a man aged 25 to 45 with type 1 diabetes. The specimen sequenced was central memory CD4+ T cells from blood.

The DNA for the CDR3 is TGTGCCAGCAGCCCCCCAGGGACAGGGGCCTACGAGCAGTACTTC. Translated, it gives CASSPPGTGAYEQYF. The genes are TRBV7-2 and TRBJ2-7; 10 bases agree with TRBD1. The junction had 6 bases not matched to a gene; V was cut back by 5 bases and J by 2 bases. Germline V gene lookup returns CDR1 SGHTA and CDR2 FQGNSA. The CDR3 consists of 15 residues.